This TCR beta chain was obtained from a study of blood T cell repertoires in COVID-19. Study as a whole: Sample material is recorded as cDNA or gDNA derived from T cells, B-cell-depleted T cells, or PBMCs.

Per the study methods: Amplification of reference gene primers was used by the study to estimate nucleated cell counts. The data were produced by immunoSEQ multiplex PCR, yet TCRdb's version contains in-frame clones alone and is incomplete. The V and J calls and clone size are taken from that table; D and trimming were inferred from the DNA. In the table there are fewer than 200,000 clones, almost 80% of which are singletons. V lost 5 bases to trimming and J lost 0 bases, with 16 bases between them. The CDR3 has 16 amino acids. The V gene's germline CDR1 is MGHDK and CDR2 SYGVNS. The sample comprised PBMCs or T cells enriched from blood (not recorded which). The V call is TRBV25-1, the J call TRBJ2-5; D is uncertain. The TCR comes from a woman between 50 and 59 years old who had recovered from COVID-19. The CDR3 reads CASSIRGRVYQETQYF. The CDR3 coding sequence is TGTGCCAGCAGTATCCGAGGTCGGGTTTACCAAGAGACCCAGTACTTC.